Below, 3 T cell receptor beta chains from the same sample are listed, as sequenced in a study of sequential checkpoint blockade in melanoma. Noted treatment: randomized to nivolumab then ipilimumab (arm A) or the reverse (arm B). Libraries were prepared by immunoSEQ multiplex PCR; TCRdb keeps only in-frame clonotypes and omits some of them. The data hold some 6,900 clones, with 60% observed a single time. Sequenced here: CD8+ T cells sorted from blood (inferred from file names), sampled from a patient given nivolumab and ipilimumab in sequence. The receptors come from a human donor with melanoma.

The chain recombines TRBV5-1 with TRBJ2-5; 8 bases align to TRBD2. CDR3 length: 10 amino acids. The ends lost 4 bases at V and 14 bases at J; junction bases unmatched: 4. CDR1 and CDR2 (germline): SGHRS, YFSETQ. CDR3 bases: TGCGCCAGCAGCACGGGACTAGACTACTTC. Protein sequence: CASSTGLDYF.

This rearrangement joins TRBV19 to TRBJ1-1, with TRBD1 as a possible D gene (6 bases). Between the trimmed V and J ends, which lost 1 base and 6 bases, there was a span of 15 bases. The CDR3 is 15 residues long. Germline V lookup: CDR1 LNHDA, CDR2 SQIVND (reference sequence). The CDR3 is CASSIVGAPFAEAFF. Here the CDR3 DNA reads TGTGCCAGTAGTATAGTGGGGGCTCCTTTCGCTGAAGCTTTCTTT.

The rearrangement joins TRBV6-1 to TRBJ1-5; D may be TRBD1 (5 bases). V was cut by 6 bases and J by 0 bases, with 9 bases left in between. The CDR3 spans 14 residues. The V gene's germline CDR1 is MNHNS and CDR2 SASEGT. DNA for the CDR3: TGTGCCAGCAGCCAGGGAAATAGCAATCAGCCCCAGCATTTT. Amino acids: CASSQGNSNQPQHF.